The rows below give T cell receptor beta chains drawn from one sample of a study of T cells in Graves' hyperthyroidism and ophthalmopathy. TCRdb passed the multiplex PCR reads through MiXCR, listing each CDR3 protein once. The profile covers 600,000 to 700,000 distinct CDR3 sequences, with about 14% appearing a single time and around 4.1% taken by the ten largest. Sequenced sample: blood. The receptors were gathered from a woman aged 40 to 55 with Graves' ophthalmopathy. The CDR3 runs from the conserved cysteine through the conserved F or W. Each record gives: V gene, J gene, clone size, D gene, CDR3 DNA, CDR3 protein. D genes are given only for firm matches. Clone size is given for some rows only: seen once, a few or many times, or a class if the clone is expanded.

>TRBV24-1|TRBJ2-5|NA|NA
TGTGCCACCAGTGACCCGGGAGCTCGAGAGACCCAGTACTTC
CATSDPGARETQYF
>TRBV7-8|TRBJ1-2|many|NA
TGTGCCAGCAGCTTAGCGGTGTTCCGGGGAGCTAACTATGGCTACACCTTC
CASSLAVFRGANYGYTF
>TRBV28|TRBJ2-7|many|NA
TGTGCCAGCCTACCGGAGGGCATCACCTACGAGCAGTACTTC
CASLPEGITYEQYF
>TRBV12-3/TRBV12-4|TRBJ2-7|NA|TRBD2
TGTGCCAGCAGCCCCGGACTAGCGGGAGCGGTGCAGTACTTC
CASSPGLAGAVQYF
>TRBV2|TRBJ2-1|once|TRBD2
TGTGCCAGCAATCCCCCCGGACTAGCGGGAGGTGAGCAGTTCTTC
CASNPPGLAGGEQFF
>TRBV9|TRBJ2-5|NA|NA
TGTGCCAGCAGCGTAGGAGAATTACAAGAGACCCAGTACTTC
CASSVGELQETQYF
>TRBV15|TRBJ2-3|few|TRBD2
TGTGCCACCAGCAGAGTTGGGGAGGGAGATACGCAGTATTTT
CATSRVGEGDTQYF
>TRBV6-5|TRBJ1-5|many|NA
TGTGCCAGCAGGGCAGGGTACGGCAATCAGCCCCAGCATTTT
CASRAGYGNQPQHF
>TRBV5-5|TRBJ2-7|few|TRBD1
TGTGCCAGCAGCTGGGGGACAGGGCCATCCTACGAGCAGTACTTC
CASSWGTGPSYEQYF
>TRBV29-1|TRBJ2-4|few|NA
TGCAGCGTTGATCAGGGAGACATTCAGTACTTC
CSVDQGDIQYF
>TRBV5-1|TRBJ1-5|few|NA
TGCGCCAGCAGCCTGGGGGGGCGGAAGAATCAGCCCCAGCATTTT
CASSLGGRKNQPQHF
>TRBV5-1|TRBJ1-1|NA|NA
TGCGCCAGCAGCTTTAATTTGGGGGGCACTGAAGCTTTCTTT
CASSFNLGGTEAFF
>TRBV11-1|TRBJ2-7|NA|TRBD2
TGTGCCAGCAGCTCCGAGACTAGCGGGGGCTCCTACGAGCAGTACTTC
CASSSETSGGSYEQYF
>TRBV28|TRBJ2-5|NA|TRBD2
TGTGCCAGCACCGTGGGGGGGGTGGGAGAGACCCAGTACTTC
CASTVGGVGETQYF
>TRBV28|TRBJ2-7|many|TRBD1
TGTGCCAGCAGTCCAAAGGGACAGAACTACGAGCAGTACTTC
CASSPKGQNYEQYF
>TRBV29-1|TRBJ2-6|many|NA
TGCAGCGTCCAGGGGTCTTCTGGGGCCAACGTCCTGACTTTC
CSVQGSSGANVLTF
>TRBV7-8|TRBJ2-7|many|TRBD1
TGTGCCAGCAGCGAAAGACAGGGTTGGTACGAGCAGTACTTC
CASSERQGWYEQYF
>TRBV28|TRBJ2-7|many|NA
TGTGCCAGCAGTAGCGCAGGGCCTCCCAGCTCCTACGAGCAGTACTTC
CASSSAGPPSSYEQYF
>TRBV20-1|TRBJ2-7|many|NA
TGCAGTGCTACGGCGGGGCACGAGGACGAGCAGTACTTC
CSATAGHEDEQYF
>TRBV11-1|TRBJ2-2|many|NA
TGTGCCAGCAGTTCTCCCAGCATGTTAGGTTCCGGGGAGCTGTTTTTT
CASSSPSMLGSGELFF
>TRBV7-8|TRBJ2-2|many|NA
TGTGCCAGCAGCGCGAGGGCGGGGTCCGGGGAGCTGTTTTTT
CASSARAGSGELFF
>TRBV19|TRBJ2-7|many|TRBD1
TGTGCCAGTAGTATTCTGGGGACAGGGAGCGACGAGCAGTACTTC
CASSILGTGSDEQYF
>TRBV18|TRBJ1-2|few|NA
TGTGCCAGCTCACAAGGGACATCTGGGGGCTACACCTTC
CASSQGTSGGYTF
>TRBV12-3/TRBV12-4|TRBJ1-5|NA|TRBD1
TGTGCCAGCAGTGGGACAGGGGGCGGGGGCAATCAGCCCCAGCATTTT
CASSGTGGGGNQPQHF
>TRBV19|TRBJ1-1|many|NA
TGTGCCAGTTCCCCCTTTTGGGGCGGACGGGGGAACACTGAAGCTTTCTTT
CASSPFWGGRGNTEAFF
>TRBV29-1|TRBJ2-5|many|TRBD1
TGCAGCGTTAACGGACAGGGACAAGAGACCCAGTACTTC
CSVNGQGQETQYF
>TRBV20-1|TRBJ2-7|NA|TRBD2
TGCAGTGCTAGAGATGGCGGGAGGGGTTACGAGCAGTACTTC
CSARDGGRGYEQYF
>TRBV24-1|TRBJ2-7|many|TRBD1
TGTGCCACCAGCGACAGGGACGCCTCCTACGAGCAGTACTTC
CATSDRDASYEQYF
>TRBV4-2|TRBJ2-4|NA|NA
TGTGCCAGCAGCCAAGTTCAGGAAATAGCCAAAAACATTCAGTACTTC
CASSQVQEIAKNIQYF
>TRBV27|TRBJ1-1|many|NA
TGTGCCAGCAGTTCGGGGGCTTACACTGAAGCTTTCTTT
CASSSGAYTEAFF
>TRBV20-1|TRBJ2-7|many|NA
TGCAGTGCCCAGGAGGGAACCTACGAGCAGTACTTC
CSAQEGTYEQYF
>TRBV7-9|TRBJ2-7|NA|NA
TGTGCCAGCAGCCCTCCGGTGGGGACCTACGAGCAGTACTTC
CASSPPVGTYEQYF
>TRBV6-2/TRBV6-3|TRBJ2-6|few|NA
TGTGCCAGCAGTTACTCGATTTACGGTTTGAGGTCTGGGGCCAACGTCCTGACTTTC
CASSYSIYGLRSGANVLTF
>TRBV12-3/TRBV12-4|TRBJ2-5|many|NA
TGTGCCAGCAGTTTAATGGGTGGAGGGGAGACCCAGTACTTC
CASSLMGGGETQYF
>TRBV27|TRBJ1-1|many|NA
TGTGCCAGCAGTTTTTCGTCACAAGGACACACTGAAGCTTTCTTT
CASSFSSQGHTEAFF
>TRBV6-1|TRBJ1-5|many|NA
TGTGCCAGCGGTAGTGCGGGGCAGCCCCAGCATTTT
CASGSAGQPQHF
>TRBV4-1|TRBJ2-7|many|NA
TGCGCCAGCAGCCAAGAAGAGGGGCGTTCGTCCGAGCAGTACTTC
CASSQEEGRSSEQYF
>TRBV19|TRBJ1-5|many|NA
TGTGCCAGTAAATCCCGGCAGGGAAGCAATCAGCCCCAGCATTTT
CASKSRQGSNQPQHF
>TRBV7-6|TRBJ2-2|many|NA
TGTGCCAGCAGCTTAGGATCCGGGGCCACCGGGGAGCTGTTTTTT
CASSLGSGATGELFF
>TRBV27|TRBJ2-5|many|NA
TGTGCCAGCTCAACCTTACCCGGGACATCCTTAGGGGGAGAGACCCAGTACTTC
CASSTLPGTSLGGETQYF
>TRBV6-1|TRBJ2-5|once|NA
TGTGCCAGCAGACCAATAGGGCGGGGAGAGACCCAGTACTTC
CASRPIGRGETQYF
>TRBV7-2|TRBJ2-7|many|NA
TGTGCCAGCAGCTTTCGTGCCCGGGGGTACGAGCAGTACTTC
CASSFRARGYEQYF
>TRBV6-1|TRBJ2-2|many|TRBD2
TGTGCCAGCAGTGCCCAACCGGGGGGGATCACCGGGGAGCTGTTTTTT
CASSAQPGGITGELFF
>TRBV30|TRBJ2-7|NA|NA
TGTGCCTGGAGTGTGGGCTCAGACGGGGCCGAGCAGTACTTC
CAWSVGSDGAEQYF
>TRBV15|TRBJ2-7|many|TRBD2
TGTGCCACCAGGTACGATCTAGGACTAGTCTACGAGCAGTACTTC
CATRYDLGLVYEQYF
>TRBV6-5|TRBJ2-7|many|TRBD2
TGTGCCAGCATGGTAGCGGGAGGCAGGTACGAGCAGTACTTC
CASMVAGGRYEQYF
>TRBV4-1|TRBJ1-1|few|NA
TGCGCCAGCAGCCCGCAGACAAATGCTGGTGAAGCTTTCTTT
CASSPQTNAGEAFF
>TRBV2|TRBJ1-5|many|NA
TGTGCCAGCAGTGTCAAGGCAGGGTCTCAGCCCCAGCATTTT
CASSVKAGSQPQHF
>TRBV2|TRBJ2-5|many|NA
TGTGCCAGCAGGGCAGCGGCAGGGCGGGAGACCCAGTACTTC
CASRAAAGRETQYF
>TRBV30|TRBJ1-5|NA|TRBD1
TGTGCCTGGGCGGGACAGGGTGGAACCCAGCATTTT
CAWAGQGGTQHF
>TRBV11-2|TRBJ2-5|NA|NA
TGTGCCAGCAGCCAATGGCAGAACGAAGAGACCCAGTACTTC
CASSQWQNEETQYF
>TRBV6-1|TRBJ2-7|NA|NA
TGTGCCAGCAGGGGGAGTGGGAGCCATACCTACGAGCAGTACTTC
CASRGSGSHTYEQYF